The 3 T cell receptor beta chains in this list originate from one sample, sequenced in a study of tumor-infiltrating lymphocytes in primary liver carcinoma. The investigators made TCR beta cDNA from around 530 ng total RNA, using a constant-region primer. The TCR beta library was amplified through three nested multiplex PCR rounds in a modified ARM-PCR procedure. The first two PCR rounds used TRBV1-TRBV30 primers with a Cbeta primer, about 9 cycles each. TCRdb re-derived calls from the multiplex PCR reads in MiXCR, one entry per CDR3 protein. The repertoire holds approximately 190,000 distinct CDR3 sequences, with 85% as singletons. Unsorted bulk tissue (roughly 20-31 mg) underwent RNA and DNA co-extraction. Sequenced material: tumor tissue from primary liver carcinoma. The receptors shown here come from a man aged 35 to 55 with primary liver carcinoma and hepatitis B virus infection.

With respect to this clonotype: A much bigger clone sits one base away, suggesting this may be a read error. As the CDR3 is not closed by the conserved phenylalanine or tryptophan, this likely results from a read error. This rearrangement joins TRBV28 to TRBJ2-7, with 7 bases identical to TRBD1. The CDR3 runs to 14 residues. Germline CDR1 is MDHEN and CDR2 is SYDVKM. V was pared by 6 bases and J by 3 bases, with 8 bases of the junction left unmatched. The CDR3 here is CASSAQGPVYEQYI. CDR3 nucleotide sequence: TGTGCCAGCAGCGCACAGGGGCCGGTCTACGAGCAGTACATC.

A remark on this clonotype: Mismatch with germline at one junction end may stem from a read error. The CDR3 DNA reads TGCGCCAGCAGCCAAGATCAGCCCTACGAACAGCACTTC. Translated, it gives CASSQDQPYEQHF. The V and J genes are TRBV4-3 and TRBJ2-7; D not resolved. The CDR3 contains 13 residues. Germline V gives CDR1 LGHNA, CDR2 YSLEER.

The J gene is TRBJ2-1, the V gene TRBV12-3 or TRBV12-4; no clear D. The J call is uncertain, as TRBJ2-7 better fits the DNA end. The CDR3 sequence is 13 residues long. The CDR3 loop is CASSLDEGNEQYF. The DNA for the CDR3 is TGTGCCAGCAGTCTTGACGAAGGCAATGAGCAGTACTTC.